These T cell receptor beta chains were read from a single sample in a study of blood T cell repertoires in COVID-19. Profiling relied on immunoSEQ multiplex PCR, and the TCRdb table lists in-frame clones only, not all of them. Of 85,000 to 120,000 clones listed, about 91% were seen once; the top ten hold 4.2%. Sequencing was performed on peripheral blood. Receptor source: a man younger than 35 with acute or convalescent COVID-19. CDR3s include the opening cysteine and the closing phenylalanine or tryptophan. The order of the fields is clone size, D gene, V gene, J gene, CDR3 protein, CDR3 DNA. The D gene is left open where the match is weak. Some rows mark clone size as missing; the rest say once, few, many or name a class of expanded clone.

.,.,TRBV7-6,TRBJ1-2,CASSSGLDYGYTF,TGTGCCAGCAGCTCAGGGTTAGACTATGGCTACACCTTC
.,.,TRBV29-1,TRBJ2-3,CSVVVGGTDTQYF,TGCAGCGTTGTTGTGGGAGGCACAGATACGCAGTATTTT
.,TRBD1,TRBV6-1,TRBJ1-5,CASSEYGWGQGRQPQHF,TGTGCCAGCAGTGAATATGGGTGGGGACAGGGGAGGCAGCCCCAGCATTTT
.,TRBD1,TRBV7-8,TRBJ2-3,CASSETGGDTQYF,TGTGCCAGCAGCGAGACAGGGGGAGATACGCAGTATTTT
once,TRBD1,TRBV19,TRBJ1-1,CASSTGQGNTEAFF,TGTGCCAGTAGTACGGGACAGGGGAACACTGAAGCTTTCTTT
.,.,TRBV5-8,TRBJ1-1,CASSLEGNTEAFF,TGTGCCAGCAGCCTCGAGGGGAACACTGAAGCTTTCTTT
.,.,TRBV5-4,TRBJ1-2,CASSLGYGYTF,TGTGCCAGCAGCCTCGGCTATGGCTACACCTTC
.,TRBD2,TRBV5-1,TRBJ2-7,CASSSVAGVTYEQYF,TGCGCCAGCAGCTCTGTAGCGGGGGTTACCTACGAGCAGTACTTC
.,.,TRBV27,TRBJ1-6,CASSLIDPAGNSPLHF,TGTGCCAGCAGTTTGATTGACCCTGCGGGGAATTCACCCCTCCACTTT
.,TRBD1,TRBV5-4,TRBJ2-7,CASSLTGGDRDEQYF,TGTGCCAGCAGCCTAACAGGGGGCGATCGGGACGAGCAGTACTTC
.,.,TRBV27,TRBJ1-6,CASSLLGGGSPLHF,TGTGCCAGCAGCCTTCTTGGGGGGGGCTCACCCCTCCACTTT